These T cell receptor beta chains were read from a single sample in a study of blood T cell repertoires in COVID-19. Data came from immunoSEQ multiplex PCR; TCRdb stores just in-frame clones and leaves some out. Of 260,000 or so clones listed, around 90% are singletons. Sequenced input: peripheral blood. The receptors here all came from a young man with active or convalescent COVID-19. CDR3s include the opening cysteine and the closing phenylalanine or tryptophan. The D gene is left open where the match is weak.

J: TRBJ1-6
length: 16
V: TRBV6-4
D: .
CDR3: CASREGQGGPNSPLHF

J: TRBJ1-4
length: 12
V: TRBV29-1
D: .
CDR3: CSVSRGGEKLFF

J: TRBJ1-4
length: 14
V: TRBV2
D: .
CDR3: CASSGRDIGEKLFF

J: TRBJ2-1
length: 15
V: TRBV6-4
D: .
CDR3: CASSAVHNRASEQFF

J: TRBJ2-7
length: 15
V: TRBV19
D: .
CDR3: CASSTTRAGGYEQYF

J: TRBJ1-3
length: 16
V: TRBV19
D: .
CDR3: CASSPRQLDSGNTIYF

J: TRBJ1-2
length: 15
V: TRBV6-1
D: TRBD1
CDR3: CASSDRLTGGYGYTF

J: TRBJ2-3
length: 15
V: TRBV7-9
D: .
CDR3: CASSLGRSSTDTQYF

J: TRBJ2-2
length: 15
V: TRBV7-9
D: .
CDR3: CASSLARVVAGELFF

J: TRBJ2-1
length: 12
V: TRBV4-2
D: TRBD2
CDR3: CASSRAGGPKFF

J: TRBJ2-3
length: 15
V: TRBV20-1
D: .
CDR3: CSASLTRGGTDTQYF

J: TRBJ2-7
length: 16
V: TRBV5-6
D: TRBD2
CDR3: CASSLPSGESSYEQYF

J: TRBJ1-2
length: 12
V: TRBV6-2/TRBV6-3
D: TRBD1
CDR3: CASSIRQGADTF

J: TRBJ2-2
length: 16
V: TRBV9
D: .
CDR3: CASSDQVDRSTGELFF

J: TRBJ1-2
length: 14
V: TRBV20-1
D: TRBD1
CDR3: CSASRGTGGYGYTF

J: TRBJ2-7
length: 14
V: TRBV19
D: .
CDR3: CASSIASVWDEQYF

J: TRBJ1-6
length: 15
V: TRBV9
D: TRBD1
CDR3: CASSPRQGDNSPLHF

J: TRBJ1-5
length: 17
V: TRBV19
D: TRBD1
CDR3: CASSTWTGDYSNQPQHF

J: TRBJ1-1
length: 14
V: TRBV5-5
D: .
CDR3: CASSDPGFVAEAFF

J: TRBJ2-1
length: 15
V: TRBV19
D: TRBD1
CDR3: CASSTPGTDINEQFF

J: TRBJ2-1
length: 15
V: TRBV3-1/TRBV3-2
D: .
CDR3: CASSQGSRGADEQFF

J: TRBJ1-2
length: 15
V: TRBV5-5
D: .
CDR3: CASSERQASNYGYTF

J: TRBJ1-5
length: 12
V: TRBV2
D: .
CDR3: CASRRVGQPQHF

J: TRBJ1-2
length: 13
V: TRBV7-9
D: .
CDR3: CASSFALGYGYTF

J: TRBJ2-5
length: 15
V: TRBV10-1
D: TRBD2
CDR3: CASSDGLAGSETQYF

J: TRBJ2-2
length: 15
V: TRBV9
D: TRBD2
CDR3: CASSPSGGTTGELFF

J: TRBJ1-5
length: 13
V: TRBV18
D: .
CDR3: CASSPVHNQPQHF

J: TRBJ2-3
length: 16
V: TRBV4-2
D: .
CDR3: CASSQVWDTGTDTQYF

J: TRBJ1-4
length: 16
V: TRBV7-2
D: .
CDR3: CASSLFPRDSNEKLFF

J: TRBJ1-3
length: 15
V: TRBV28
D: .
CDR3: CASSFPRGSGNTIYF

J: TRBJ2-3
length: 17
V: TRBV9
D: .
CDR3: CASSEPSDYPPTDTQYF

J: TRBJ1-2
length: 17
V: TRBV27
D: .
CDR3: CASSPDPGERGIYGYTF

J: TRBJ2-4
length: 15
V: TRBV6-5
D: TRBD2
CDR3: CASRLAGVAKNIQYF

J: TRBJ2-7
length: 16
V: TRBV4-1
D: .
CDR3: CASSQEPGLLSYEQYF

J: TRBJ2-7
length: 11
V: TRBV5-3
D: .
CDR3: CASSTGSEQYF

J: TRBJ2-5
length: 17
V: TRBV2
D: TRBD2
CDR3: CASSERVGTSVQETQYF

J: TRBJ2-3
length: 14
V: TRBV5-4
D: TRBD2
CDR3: CASRAGGVTDTQYF

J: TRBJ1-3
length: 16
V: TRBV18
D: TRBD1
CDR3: CASSHTGTVSGNTIYF

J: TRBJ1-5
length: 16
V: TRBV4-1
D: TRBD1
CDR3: CASSQVGGAGNQPQHF

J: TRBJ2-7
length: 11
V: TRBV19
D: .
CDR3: CASRSSYEQYF

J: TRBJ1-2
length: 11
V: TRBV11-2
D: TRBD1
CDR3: CASSFLQGKTF